The 29 T cell receptor beta chains listed next were all sequenced from one sample in a study of T cells in Graves' hyperthyroidism and ophthalmopathy. Amplified TCR beta CDR3 regions derived from RNA transcripts. The HTBI set primed first-round TCR CDR3 RT-PCR. MiXCR, applied by TCRdb to the multiplex PCR reads, yields one record per CDR3 protein. The repertoire holds hundreds of thousands of distinct CDR3 sequences, with roughly 20% as singletons. The sample comprised blood. The receptors here all came from a man aged 50 or older with Graves' ophthalmopathy.

The V and J genes are TRBV6-1 and TRBJ2-5; the match to TRBD2 covers 8 bases. This CDR3 has 14 residues. Germline assignment: CDR1 MNHNS and CDR2 SASEGT. Germline trimming cut 5 bases from V and 5 bases from J; bases unmatched to any gene: 7. CDR3 region: CASSTGGPVETQYF. CDR3 nucleotide sequence: TGTGCCAGCAGTACGGGAGGGCCGGTGGAGACCCAGTACTTC.

This clonotype came up many times. This chain uses TRBV6-1 with TRBJ1-6, with D hard to call. Germline values: CDR1 MNHNS, CDR2 SASEGT. CDR3 length equals 15 residues. Trimming shortened V by 5 bases and J by 9 bases, and 17 bases separated the two germline ends. CDR3 in DNA: TGTGCCAGCAGTTACGACGGAGGAGTAGGTTCACCCCTCCACTTT. Translating gives CASSYDGGVGSPLHF.

This clonotype was seen more than once but under ten times. This chain uses TRBV20-1 with TRBJ1-2, with no clear D. Trimming left V 3 bases short and J 5 bases short, with 13 bases between. CDR1 DFQATT and CDR2 SNEGSKA come from the germline V gene (reference sequence). The CDR3 has 13 amino acids. This CDR3 is CSASGHPIYGYTF. The CDR3 nucleotides are TGCAGTGCTAGTGGTCACCCGATATATGGCTACACCTTC.

This clonotype has a count of ten or more. The chain recombines TRBV30 with TRBJ1-1, with 8 bases that match TRBD1. Germline trimming cut 4 bases from V and 3 bases from J; bases unmatched to any gene: 7. The CDR3 is 14 amino acids. Germline V gives CDR1 GTSNPN, CDR2 SVGIG (reference sequence). The CDR3 sequence: CAWTRGLGDTEAFF. In DNA, the CDR3 is TGTGCCTGGACCAGGGGGCTTGGGGACACTGAAGCTTTCTTT.

This clonotype has a count of ten or more. The V call is TRBV7-2, the J call TRBJ2-1; D is unresolved. Germline CDR1 is SGHTA and CDR2 is FQGNSA. This CDR3 is 15 amino acids long. V lost 6 bases and J lost 0, with 12 bases in between. CDR3 coding DNA: TGTGCCAGCAGAATCCTATCGAGCTCCTACAATGAGCAGTTCTTC. Its translation is CASRILSSSYNEQFF.

This clonotype was counted at least ten times. The gene calls are TRBV12-3 or TRBV12-4 and TRBJ1-2; D is ambiguous. The CDR3 has 16 amino acids. The ends were cut back, 2 bases at V and 0 bases at J, with 13 bases in the middle. DNA for the CDR3: TGTGCCAGCAGTTTACAATTATCTGGGGCTAACTATGGCTACACCTTC. This gives the protein CASSLQLSGANYGYTF.

This clonotype has at least ten counts. J is TRBJ2-3 and V is TRBV3-1; no reliable D call. CDR3 length: 15 amino acids. Germline V gene sequence: CDR1 LGHDT, CDR2 YNNKEL (reference sequence). Trimming pared 1 base from V and 2 bases from J, leaving 10 bases between. The CDR3 loop is CASSQVGSATDTQYF. The CDR3, as DNA: TGTGCCAGCAGCCAAGTGGGGTCGGCCACAGATACGCAGTATTTT.

V and J are TRBV9 and TRBJ2-1, with D hard to call. This CDR3 comprises 13 residues. Between the trimmed V and J ends, which lost 5 bases and 4 bases, there was a span of 10 bases. Germline V lookup: CDR1 SGDLS, CDR2 YYNGEE. CDR3 loop: CASSSMGYNEQFF. CDR3 nucleotide sequence: TGTGCCAGCAGTAGCATGGGGTACAATGAGCAGTTCTTC.

The J gene is TRBJ2-5, the V gene TRBV6-1; the D is unclear. The V gene's germline CDR1 is MNHNS and CDR2 SASEGT. CDR3 length equals 13 residues. V lost 6 bases and J 12 bases, leaving 20 bases between the germline ends. The CDR3 reads CASSPRGERPKYF. CDR3 DNA sequence: TGTGCCAGCAGCCCTCGAGGCGAGAGACCGAAGTACTTC.

The count of this clonotype is one. The V and J genes are TRBV20-1 and TRBJ1-5; D is unresolved. The CDR3 length is 15 residues. CDR1 is DFQATT and CDR2 is SNEGSKA in the germline V gene (reference sequence). V was cut by 0 bases and J by 0 bases, with 9 bases left in between. This CDR3 is CSARDRVYSNQPQHF. As DNA, the CDR3 is TGCAGTGCTAGAGACCGGGTCTATAGCAATCAGCCCCAGCATTTT.

This clonotype was counted many times. V gene TRBV20-1 combines with J gene TRBJ2-1; 11 bases are a match to TRBD2. Germline V CDR1 and CDR2: DFQATT, SNEGSKA (reference sequence). Losses at the gene ends were 0 bases for V and 10 bases for J; bases not matched to a gene: 17. The CDR3 is 18 residues long. In nucleotides, the CDR3 is TGCAGTGCTAGAGATGCGGCGATAGCGGGAGGGCCTCGGGGAGAGCAGTTCTTC. Protein sequence: CSARDAAIAGGPRGEQFF.

This clonotype appeared a few times. The J gene is TRBJ2-7, the V gene TRBV5-1; TRBD1 aligns across 7 bases. Germline V lookup: CDR1 SGHRS, CDR2 YFSETQ. J gave up 3 bases and V 4 bases, and 7 bases lay outside the gene matches. This CDR3 contains 14 residues. For the CDR3, the DNA is TGCGCCAGCAGCACCGCCGACAGGGACTACGAGCAGTACTTC. Its protein product is CASSTADRDYEQYF.

This clonotype was recorded at least ten times. J is TRBJ2-7 and V is TRBV28; D remains ambiguous. This CDR3 has 14 amino acids. Germline lookup yields CDR1 MDHEN and CDR2 SYDVKM. Trimming took 3 bases from V and 2 from J, leaving 11 bases between them. In nucleotides, the CDR3 is TGTGCCAGCAGTTTCGGTGCAGGTCCCTACGAGCAGTACTTC. It translates to CASSFGAGPYEQYF. Complete variable domain (other parts from reference TRBV28 and TRBJ2-7): DVKVTQSSRYLVKRTGEKVFLECVQDMDHENMFWYRQDPGLGLRLIYFSYDVKMKEKGDIPEGYSVSREKKERFSLILESASTNQTSMYLCASSFGAGPYEQYFGPGTRLTVT.

The chain carries TRBV5-8 and TRBJ2-1, with a possible D match to TRBD2 (6 bases). The length of the CDR3 is 14 residues. V was cut by 0 bases and J by 4 bases, with 8 bases left in between. Germline CDR1 and CDR2: SGHTS and YDEGEE. The DNA of the CDR3 is TGTGCCAGCAGCTTGGGGGACTTTTACAATGAGCAGTTCTTC. Translated, it gives CASSLGDFYNEQFF.

This clonotype appeared many times. The chain employs TRBV28 and TRBJ1-1; D gene unclear. In germline, CDR1 is MDHEN, CDR2 SYDVKM. Trimming pared 3 bases from V and 5 bases from J, leaving 7 bases between. The CDR3 is 12 residues long. This chain's CDR3 is CASSFLRTEAFF. CDR3 sequence (DNA): TGTGCCAGCAGTTTTCTTAGGACTGAAGCTTTCTTT.

The chain uses TRBV28 and TRBJ2-6; tentatively, D is TRBD1 (6 bases). Trimming left V 8 bases short and J 0 bases short, with 17 bases between. Per germline, CDR1 MDHEN and CDR2 SYDVKM. The CDR3 spans 17 residues. The CDR3 coding sequence is TGTGCCAGCTTTACTCCGGGACAAGGCTCTGGGGCCAACGTCCTGACTTTC. It is translated as CASFTPGQGSGANVLTF.

This chain joins TRBV4-1 and TRBJ2-7; weak D call: TRBD1 (5 bases). The CDR3 is 15 residues long. Trimming shortened V by 4 bases and J by 3 bases, and 16 bases separated the two germline ends. Germline CDR1 is MGHRA and CDR2 is YSYEKL. This CDR3 reads CASSREGVSDYEQYF. The CDR3 coding sequence is TGCGCCAGCAGCCGGGAAGGGGTTTCGGACTACGAGCAGTACTTC.

In this sample, this clonotype turned up many times. The gene calls are TRBV3-1 and TRBJ1-5, with D uncertain. The V and J ends lost 6 bases and 5 bases respectively, with 14 bases between them. Germline CDR1 is LGHDT and CDR2 is YNNKEL (reference sequence). The CDR3 is 14 amino acids. In DNA form, the CDR3 reads TGTGCCAGCAGTCCTAGGGTGCCGGATCAGCCCCAGCATTTT. Translated: CASSPRVPDQPQHF.

This clonotype showed up just a few times. V and J are TRBV11-2 and TRBJ2-2; 8 nucleotides align to TRBD1. V was clipped by 5 bases and J by 3 bases; unmatched bases: 8. Germline assignment: CDR1 SGHAT and CDR2 FQNNGV. The CDR3 length is 16 residues. CDR3 nucleotides: TGTGCCAGCAGCCCCCGGACAGGGATGGACACCGGGGAGCTGTTTTTT. Its translation is CASSPRTGMDTGELFF.

The chain combines TRBV27 with TRBJ2-1, with TRBD2 matching over 8 bases. The germline CDR1 and CDR2 sequences are MNHEY and SMNVEV (reference sequence). The CDR3 loop spans 16 amino acids. V shed 3 bases and J 4 bases; nucleotides not matched to a gene: 8. This chain's CDR3 is CASSFYREGQYNEQFF. CDR3 DNA: TGTGCCAGCAGTTTCTATCGGGAGGGCCAATACAATGAGCAGTTCTTC.

V gene TRBV6-2 or TRBV6-3 combines with J gene TRBJ2-1, with 8 positions matching TRBD2. Unmatched junction bases numbered 6, after V lost 3 bases and J lost 8 bases. CDR1 is MNHEY, CDR2 SVGEGT, per germline. The CDR3 totals 14 residues. CDR3 bases: TGTGCCAGCAGTTATGCCCGACTAGCGTATGAGCAGTTCTTC. It encodes CASSYARLAYEQFF.

There are a few counts of this clonotype. The genes are TRBV20-1 and TRBJ1-1, with unresolved D. This CDR3 is 13 amino acids long. Germline loops: CDR1 DFQATT, CDR2 SNEGSKA (reference sequence). The V and J ends lost 3 bases and 6 bases respectively, with 14 bases between them. CDR3 sequence reads: CSARKSESSEAFF. CDR3 nucleotide sequence: TGCAGTGCTAGGAAAAGCGAGAGTTCTGAAGCTTTCTTT.

Details on this clonotype: Sequence at one end of the junction differs from germline and may be a read error. The chain is built from TRBV12-3 or TRBV12-4 and TRBJ1-3; D is perhaps TRBD1 (5 bases). This CDR3 is built from 15 residues. In nucleotides, the CDR3 is TGTGCCAGCAGTCTAACAGGTTTCTCTGGAAGCACCATATATTTT. It specifies CASSLTGFSGSTIYF.

Comment on this clonotype: With a much larger clone just one base away, this may be a read error. This chain connects TRBV5-4 to TRBJ2-7, with 7 bases fitting TRBD2. The ends lost 3 bases at V and 2 bases at J; junction bases unmatched: 11. CDR1 and CDR2 (germline): SGHNT, YYREEE (reference sequence). The CDR3 loop spans 16 amino acids. This CDR3 is CASSSEASGGPYEQYF. DNA for the CDR3: TGTGCCAGCAGCTCGGAGGCTAGCGGTGGGCCCTACGAGCAGTACTTC.

This clonotype has just a few counts. The chain has TRBV28 and TRBJ2-1; D might be TRBD2 (7 bases). The CDR3 sequence is 16 residues long. Germline CDR1 and CDR2: MDHEN and SYDVKM. Trimming left V 5 bases short and J 8 bases short, with 22 bases between. The CDR3 spells CASSEGGGRLRDEQFF. Written as DNA, the CDR3 is TGTGCCAGCAGTGAAGGGGGAGGGAGGCTCAGGGATGAGCAGTTCTTC.

This clonotype was counted ten times or more. The J gene is TRBJ1-1, the V gene TRBV10-3, with a possible D match to TRBD1 (6 bases). The V end was cut by 6 bases, the J end by 4 bases, with 15 bases between. The CDR3 totals 14 residues. The V gene's germline CDR1 is ENHRY and CDR2 SYGVKD. The CDR3 DNA reads as TGTGCCATCAGCGAACAGGGCACGAGCACTGAAGCTTTCTTT. It specifies CAISEQGTSTEAFF.

In this sample, this clonotype turned up a few times. The V and J genes are TRBV5-1 and TRBJ2-2; 8 nucleotides align to TRBD1. The CDR3 runs 19 residues. From germline, CDR1 is SGHRS and CDR2 YFSETQ. V lost 0 bases, J lost 3 bases, and 13 bases stayed unmatched. CDR3 DNA: TGCGCCAGCAGCTTGGTTGCCCCCGGACAGGGTCGTGACACCGGGGAGCTGTTTTTT. As protein: CASSLVAPGQGRDTGELFF.

This clonotype appeared many times. The chain combines TRBV11-2 with TRBJ2-7; 8 bases line up with TRBD1. CDR3 length: 14 amino acids. Per germline, CDR1 SGHAT and CDR2 FQNNGV. V shed 3 bases, J shed 3 bases, and the junction held 4 bases outside the gene matches. DNA for the CDR3: TGTGCCAGCAGCTTCGGCAGGGGGCGCTACGAGCAGTACTTC. It is translated as CASSFGRGRYEQYF. The full variable domain, rest sourced from reference TRBV11-2 and TRBJ2-7, is EAGVAQSPRYKIIEKRQSVAFWCNPISGHATLYWYQQILGQGPKLLIQFQNNGVVDDSQLPKDRFSAERLKGVDSTLKIQPAKLEDSAVYLCASSFGRGRYEQYFGPGTRLTVT.

In its sample, this clonotype was seen many times. The chain recombines TRBV3-1 with TRBJ2-1; a weak D match, TRBD2 (6 bases). V was trimmed by 5 bases and J by 8 bases, leaving 19 bases between them. The CDR3 covers 15 residues. Germline V gene sequence: CDR1 LGHDT, CDR2 YNNKEL (reference sequence). The CDR3 loop reads CASSSGHSSGDEQFF. The CDR3 DNA follows: TGTGCCAGCAGCTCCGGGCACTCCTCGGGGGATGAGCAGTTCTTC.